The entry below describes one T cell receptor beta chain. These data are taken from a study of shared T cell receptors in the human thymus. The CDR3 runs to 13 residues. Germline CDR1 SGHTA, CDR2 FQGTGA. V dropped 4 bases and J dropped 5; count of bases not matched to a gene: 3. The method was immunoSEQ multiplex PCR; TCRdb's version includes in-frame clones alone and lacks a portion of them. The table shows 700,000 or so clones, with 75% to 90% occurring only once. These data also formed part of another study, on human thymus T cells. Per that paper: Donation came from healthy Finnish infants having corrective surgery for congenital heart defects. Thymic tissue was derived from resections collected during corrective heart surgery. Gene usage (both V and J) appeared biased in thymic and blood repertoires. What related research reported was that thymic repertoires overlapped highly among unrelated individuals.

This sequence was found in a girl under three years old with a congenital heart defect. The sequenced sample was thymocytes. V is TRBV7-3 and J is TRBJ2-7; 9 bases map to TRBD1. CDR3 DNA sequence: TGTGCCAGCAGCTCAGGACAGGGGAACGAGCAGTACTTC. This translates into CASSSGQGNEQYF.